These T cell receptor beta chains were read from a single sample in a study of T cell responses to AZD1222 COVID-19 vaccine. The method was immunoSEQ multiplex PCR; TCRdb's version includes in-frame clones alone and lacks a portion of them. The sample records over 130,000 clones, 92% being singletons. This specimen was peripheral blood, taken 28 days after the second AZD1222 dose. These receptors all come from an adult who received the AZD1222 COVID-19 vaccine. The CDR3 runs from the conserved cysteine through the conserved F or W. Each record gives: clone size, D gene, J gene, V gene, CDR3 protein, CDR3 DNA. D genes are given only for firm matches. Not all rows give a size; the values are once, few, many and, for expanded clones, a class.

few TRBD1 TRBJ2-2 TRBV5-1 CASSLGGTGTNGELFF TGCGCCAGCAGCTTGGGTGGGACAGGGACCAACGGGGAGCTGTTTTTT
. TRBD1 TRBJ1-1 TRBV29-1 CSATGSSEAFF TGCAGCGCGACAGGGAGCTCTGAAGCTTTCTTT
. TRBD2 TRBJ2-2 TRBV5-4 CASSFPTSGRVGELFF TGTGCCAGCAGCTTCCCAACTAGCGGGAGGGTCGGGGAGCTGTTTTTT
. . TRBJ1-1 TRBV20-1 CSARGVPGAFF TGCAGTGCTAGGGGAGTCCCGGGAGCTTTCTTT
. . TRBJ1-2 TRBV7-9 CASSSTAPIGYGYTF TGTGCCAGCAGCTCAACAGCGCCAATCGGGTATGGCTACACCTTC
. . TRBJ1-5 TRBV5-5 CASSSAGNQPQHF TGTGCCAGCAGCTCCGCGGGCAATCAGCCCCAGCATTTT
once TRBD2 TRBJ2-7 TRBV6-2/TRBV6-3 CASSSLLEGGPSSYEQYF TGTGCCAGCAGTTCCCTTTTGGAGGGAGGGCCGTCTTCCTACGAGCAGTACTTC
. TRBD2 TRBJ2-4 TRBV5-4 CASSSGLAGGPPKNIQYF TGTGCCAGCAGCTCGGGACTAGCGGGAGGGCCCCCCAAAAACATTCAGTACTTC
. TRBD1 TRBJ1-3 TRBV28 CASSSRKGRDRATEGNTIYF TGTGCCAGCAGCTCAAGGAAGGGTAGGGACAGGGCCACGGAAGGAAACACCATATATTTT
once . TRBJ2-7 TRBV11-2 CASSLGWQLGAYEQYF TGTGCCAGCAGCTTAGGGTGGCAACTAGGGGCCTACGAGCAGTACTTC
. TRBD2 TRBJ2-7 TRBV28 CASSQESGSGDEQYF TGTGCCAGCAGCCAAGAGAGCGGGAGCGGTGACGAGCAGTACTTC
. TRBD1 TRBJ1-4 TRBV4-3 CASSQEGTGNGLTNEKLFF TGCGCCAGCAGCCAAGAAGGGACAGGGAATGGGCTGACTAATGAAAAACTGTTTTTT
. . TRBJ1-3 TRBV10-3 CAIKGPNGNTIYF TGTGCCATCAAGGGGCCCAACGGAAACACCATATATTTT
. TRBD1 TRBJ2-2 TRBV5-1 CASSGRQGEAGELFF TGCGCCAGCAGCGGGCGACAGGGGGAGGCCGGGGAGCTGTTTTTT
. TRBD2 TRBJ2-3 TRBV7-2 CASSKRSGGPDTQYF TGTGCCAGCAGCAAGCGTAGCGGGGGGCCAGATACGCAGTATTTT
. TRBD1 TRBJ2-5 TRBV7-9 CASSLGTGRETQYF TGTGCCAGCAGCCTCGGGACAGGGAGAGAGACCCAGTACTTC
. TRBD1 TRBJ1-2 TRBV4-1 CASRPSWQGGYGYTF TGCGCCAGCAGGCCCTCGTGGCAGGGGGGCTATGGCTACACCTTC
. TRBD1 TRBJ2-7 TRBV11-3 CASSSQGQVPYEQYF TGTGCCAGCAGCTCCCAGGGACAGGTACCCTACGAGCAGTACTTC
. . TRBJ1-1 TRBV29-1 CSVKGVLRTEAFF TGCAGCGTCAAAGGGGTGCTCCGCACTGAAGCTTTCTTT
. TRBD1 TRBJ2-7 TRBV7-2 CASSFRRQGRGSYEQYF TGTGCCAGCAGCTTTCGGAGACAGGGTCGGGGCTCCTACGAGCAGTACTTC
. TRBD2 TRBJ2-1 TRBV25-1 CASSEMDGRPYNEQFF TGTGCCAGCAGTGAAATGGACGGGAGGCCCTACAATGAGCAGTTCTTC
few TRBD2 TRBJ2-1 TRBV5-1 CASSYTSGNYNEQFF TGCGCCAGCAGCTATACTAGCGGGAACTACAATGAGCAGTTCTTC
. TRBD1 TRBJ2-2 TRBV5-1 CASSLGQGTILNTGELFF TGCGCCAGCAGCCTGGGACAGGGGACAATACTGAACACCGGGGAGCTGTTTTTT
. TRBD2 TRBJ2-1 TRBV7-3 CASSLAGTSANNEQFF TGTGCCAGCAGCTTAGCCGGGACTAGCGCCAACAATGAGCAGTTCTTC
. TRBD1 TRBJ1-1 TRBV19 CASSPDRGTEAFF TGTGCCAGTAGTCCCGACAGGGGGACTGAAGCTTTCTTT
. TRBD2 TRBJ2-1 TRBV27 CASSHLSGRVINEQFF TGTGCCAGCAGTCATCTAAGCGGGAGGGTAATTAATGAGCAGTTCTTC
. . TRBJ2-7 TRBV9 CASSASQIDEQYF TGTGCCAGCAGCGCCAGTCAAATCGACGAGCAGTACTTC
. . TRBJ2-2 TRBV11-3 CASSLSGEDTGELFF TGTGCCAGCAGCTTATCAGGGGAAGACACCGGGGAGCTGTTTTTT
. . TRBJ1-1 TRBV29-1 CSVPKGGGPGDTEAFF TGCAGCGTTCCCAAAGGTGGGGGCCCAGGGGACACTGAAGCTTTCTTT
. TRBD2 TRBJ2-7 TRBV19 CASSIVLAGGYEQYF TGTGCCAGTAGTATTGTCCTAGCGGGAGGCTACGAGCAGTACTTC
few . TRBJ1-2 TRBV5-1 CASSLESGVGGYTF TGCGCCAGCAGCTTGGAGTCAGGGGTGGGAGGCTACACCTTC
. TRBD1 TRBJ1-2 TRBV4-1 CASSQTLRQGASRGYTF TGCGCCAGCAGCCAAACCCTTAGACAGGGGGCAAGCAGAGGCTACACCTTC
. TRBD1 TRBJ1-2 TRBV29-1 CSAATGSYGYTF TGCAGCGCCGCGACAGGGAGCTATGGCTACACCTTC
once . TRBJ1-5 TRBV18 CASSAEGVRNQPQHF TGTGCCAGCTCAGCTGAGGGTGTCCGCAATCAGCCCCAGCATTTT
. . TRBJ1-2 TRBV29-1 CSVESQGYGYTF TGCAGCGTTGAAAGCCAGGGGTATGGCTACACCTTC
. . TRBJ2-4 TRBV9 CASSNPSRGEEAKNIQYF TGTGCCAGCAGCAACCCGTCGAGAGGGGAAGAGGCCAAAAACATTCAGTACTTC
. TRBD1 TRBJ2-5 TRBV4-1 CASSLGQAQETQYF TGCGCCAGCAGCCTCGGACAGGCCCAAGAGACCCAGTACTTC
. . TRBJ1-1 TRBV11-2 CASSKAPNTEAFF TGTGCCAGCAGCAAGGCCCCCAACACTGAAGCTTTCTTT
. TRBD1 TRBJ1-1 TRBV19 CASCLGTGVTEAFF TGTGCCAGTTGTCTCGGGACAGGGGTCACTGAAGCTTTCTTT
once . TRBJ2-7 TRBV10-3 CAISGSESNNYEQYF TGTGCCATCAGTGGATCTGAGTCAAATAACTACGAGCAGTACTTC
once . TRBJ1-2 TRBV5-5 CASSFEGEGGYTF TGTGCCAGCAGCTTCGAGGGTGAGGGGGGCTACACCTTC
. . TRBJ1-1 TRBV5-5 CASSLVGEGTEAFF TGTGCCAGCAGCTTAGTCGGTGAGGGCACTGAAGCTTTCTTT
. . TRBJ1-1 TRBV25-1 CASSRGAEAFF TGTGCCAGCAGCCGGGGGGCTGAAGCTTTCTTT
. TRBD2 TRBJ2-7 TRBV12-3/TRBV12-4 CASSFRSSGLQYF TGTGCCAGCAGTTTCAGGTCTAGCGGGCTCCAGTACTTC
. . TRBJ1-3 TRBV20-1 CSASAAFSGNTIYF TGCAGTGCTAGTGCAGCGTTCTCTGGAAACACCATATATTTT
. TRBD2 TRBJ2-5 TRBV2 CASVLFGGSEETQYF TGTGCCAGCGTCTTGTTCGGCGGGAGTGAAGAGACCCAGTACTTC
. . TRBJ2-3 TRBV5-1 CASSLMWSGDTQYF TGCGCCAGCAGCTTAATGTGGTCGGGAGATACGCAGTATTTT
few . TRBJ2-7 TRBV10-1 CASRGTPCSLEQYF TGCGCCAGCAGAGGGACACCCTGTAGCTTGGAGCAGTACTTC
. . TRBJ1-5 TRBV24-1 CATSDSRGGQPQHF TGTGCCACCAGTGATTCGAGGGGCGGGCAGCCCCAGCATTTT
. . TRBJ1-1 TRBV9 CASSPQSLTGVNTEAFF TGTGCCAGCAGCCCGCAATCTCTTACCGGGGTGAACACTGAAGCTTTCTTT
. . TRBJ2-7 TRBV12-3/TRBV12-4 CASSLDGGEQYF TGTGCCAGCAGTTTAGACGGGGGCGAGCAGTACTTC
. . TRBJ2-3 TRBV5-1 CASSRYPTDTQYF TGCGCCAGCAGCCGCTACCCCACAGATACGCAGTATTTT
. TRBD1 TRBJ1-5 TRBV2 CASSVQGAGQPQHF TGTGCCAGCAGCGTACAGGGGGCCGGTCAGCCCCAGCATTTT
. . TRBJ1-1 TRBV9 CASSVEDTNTEAFF TGTGCCAGCAGCGTAGAAGACACGAACACTGAAGCTTTCTTT
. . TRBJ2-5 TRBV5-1 CASSSQETQYF TGCGCCAGCAGCAGTCAAGAGACCCAGTACTTC
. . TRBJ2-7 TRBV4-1 CASSQNFIIAEEGEQYF TGCGCCAGCAGCCAAAATTTTATTATAGCGGAGGAGGGCGAGCAGTACTTC
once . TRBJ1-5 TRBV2 CASSGESNQPQHF TGTGCCAGCAGCGGGGAAAGCAATCAGCCCCAGCATTTT
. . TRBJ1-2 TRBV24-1 CATSDLSGDDYGYTF TGTGCCACCAGTGATCTATCAGGGGATGACTATGGCTACACCTTC
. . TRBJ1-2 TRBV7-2 CASSSGGFGYTF TGTGCCAGCAGCTCTGGGGGTTTTGGCTACACCTTC
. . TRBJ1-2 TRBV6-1 CASSEVQVGYTF TGTGCCAGCAGTGAAGTACAGGTTGGCTACACCTTC